This TCR beta chain appears in the sequencing data of a study of PD-1 blockade in classical Hodgkin lymphoma. Clones were read by immunoSEQ multiplex PCR, and TCRdb kept only the in-frame ones, dropping some. The profile shows some 100,000 clones, 80% to 95% of them singletons. Between the trimmed V and J ends, which lost 1 base and 3 bases, there was a span of 8 bases. CDR3 length: 14 residues. CDR1 and CDR2 from the germline V gene are SGHVS and FNYEAQ. In every patient, relapse followed autologous stem cell transplantation, while exposure to brentuximab vedotin differed. The chain uses TRBV7-6 and TRBJ2-3; D gene unclear. This specimen was peripheral blood mononuclear cells (PBMCs), taken at baseline. This TCR was sampled from a human donor with classical Hodgkin lymphoma. This chain's CDR3 is CASSLGPRTDTQYF. The DNA for the CDR3 is TGTGCCAGCAGCTTAGGGCCTCGAACAGATACGCAGTATTTT. Drawing the rest from reference TRBV7-6 and TRBJ2-3, the complete variable domain is GAGVSQSPRYKVTKRGQDVALRCDPISGHVSLYWYRQALGQGPEFLTYFNYEAQQDKSGLPNDRFSAERPEGSISTLTIQRTEQRDSAMYRCASSLGPRTDTQYFGPGTRLTVL.